This note documents a single T cell receptor beta chain sequence. The antigen is undetermined. The CDR3 runs to 16 residues. V lost 4 bases to trimming and J lost 5 bases; unmatched junction nucleotides: 11. Germline loops: CDR1 MNHNY, CDR2 SVGAGI (reference sequence). This sample is drawn from a study of cytomegalovirus exposure and HLA in healthy donors. The study, taken as a whole, reports: Association of a missense DCLRE1C variant with TCR beta V- and J-gene trimming was reported in a later analysis. Reportedly, TCR beta sequences accurately predicted HLA-A and HLA-B alleles in most subjects.

The study ran its PCR with 60 Vbeta and 13 Jbeta primers. Data came from immunoSEQ multiplex PCR; TCRdb stores just in-frame clones and leaves some out. The sample lists some 120,000 clones; 75% to 85% were seen once. The V gene is TRBV6-6, the J gene TRBJ2-3; 8 bases map to TRBD1. The receptor was isolated from a woman between 18 and 29 years old in good health and CMV-seropositive. The specimen sequenced was PBMCs. This CDR3 reads CASSSQGAAGQDTQYF. CDR3 bases: TGTGCCAGCAGTTCCCAGGGGGCGGCGGGGCAAGATACGCAGTATTTT.